This TCR beta chain was recovered during a study of tumor and adjacent non-tumor tissue in lung cancer. Study background: Aged about 30 to 76 years, patients included fewer than 11 men and five or six women with stage I to III disease. Each sample yielded millions of productive TCRbeta reads on average. Broader study findings: Tumor TCR diversity, when higher, was linked to shorter survival.

Three rounds of nested PCR, following a modified ARM-PCR protocol, produced the TCRbeta library. Each CDR3 protein is one row after TCRdb ran MiXCR on the multiplex PCR reads. The sample lists 120,000 or so distinct CDR3 sequences; about 66% were seen once. This clonotype was detected ten times or more. Its target is unknown. The germline CDR1 and CDR2 sequences are SGHNT and YYREEE (reference sequence). This CDR3 spans 14 amino acids. With 2 bases clipped from V and 6 bases from J, the junction kept 8 bases outside the gene matches. RNA was extracted from bulk tissue without any cell sorting. Donors were chemotherapy-naive, newly diagnosed lung cancer surgical patients in China, August–late 2014.

The rearrangement links TRBV5-4 to TRBJ2-7; TRBD1 matches at 7 bases. The specimen sequenced was lung tumor tissue. The receptor was derived from a man aged 25 to 40 with non-small cell lung cancer. The CDR3 nucleotides read TGTGCCAGCAGCTTCCAGGGGGTCGGCGGCGAGCAGTACTTC. This encodes CASSFQGVGGEQYF. The variable domain in full, completed from reference TRBV5-4 and TRBJ2-7, reads ETGVTQSPTHLIKTRGQQVTLRCSSQSGHNTVSWYQQALGQGPQFIFQYYREEENGRGNFPPRFSGLQFPNYSSELNVNALELDDSALYLCASSFQGVGGEQYFGPGTRLTVT.